The 21 T cell receptor beta chains listed next were all sequenced from one sample in a study of T cells in Graves' hyperthyroidism and ophthalmopathy. TCR beta CDR3 region amplification was performed from RNA transcripts. The TCR CDR3 first-round RT-PCR relied on the HTBI primer set. TCRdb processed the multiplex PCR reads anew with MiXCR; each CDR3 protein has one entry. This table has around 690,000 distinct CDR3 sequences, roughly 17% appearing once. Specimen: blood. The receptors shown here come from a man over 45 with Graves' hyperthyroidism.

Ten or more counts support this clonotype. This rearrangement joins TRBV3-1 to TRBJ1-1; TRBD1 might be the D (5 bases). Germline values: CDR1 LGHDT, CDR2 YNNKEL (reference sequence). The CDR3 covers 14 residues. The V gene lost 0 bases and the J gene lost 4 bases, with 9 bases spanning the gap. The CDR3 DNA reads TGTGCCAGCAGCCAAGATCTCCAGGGCACTGAAGCTTTCTTT. This gives the protein CASSQDLQGTEAFF.

Ten or more counts support this clonotype. J is TRBJ2-1 and V is TRBV2; D ambiguous. Germline V CDR1 and CDR2: SNHLY, FYNNEI. This CDR3 comprises 14 residues. V was trimmed by 3 bases and J by 7 bases, leaving 13 bases between them. The CDR3 DNA is TGTGCCAGCAGTGACCTGAACCTAGAGAATGAGCAGTTCTTC. Protein product: CASSDLNLENEQFF.

This clonotype was counted a few times. The chain uses TRBV7-6 and TRBJ2-2, with unresolved D. Germline V gene sequence: CDR1 SGHVS, CDR2 FNYEAQ. This CDR3 region has 16 residues. The V and J ends lost 4 bases and 0 bases respectively, with 12 bases between them. CDR3 bases: TGTGCCAGCAGCTACCGGGTCCTCGCGAACACCGGGGAGCTGTTTTTT. It specifies CASSYRVLANTGELFF.

This chain uses TRBV6-1 with TRBJ2-7; TRBD1 agrees at 9 bases. Germline-derived CDR1 and CDR2 are MNHNS and SASEGT. V shed 7 bases and J 1 base; nucleotides not matched to a gene: 14. CDR3 length: 17 amino acids. The CDR3 sequence is CASNMNSPGQGSYEQYF. The CDR3 region has the DNA TGTGCCAGCAATATGAATTCTCCGGGACAGGGTTCCTACGAGCAGTACTTC.

The V gene is TRBV18, the J gene TRBJ1-2; D is unresolved. Germline-derived CDR1 and CDR2 are KGHSH and LQKENI. The CDR3 has 15 amino acids. Trimming took 5 bases from V and 3 from J, leaving 16 bases between them. This CDR3 reads CASSTSETAHYGYTF. CDR3 nucleotide sequence: TGTGCCAGCTCAACCAGTGAGACGGCTCACTATGGCTACACCTTC.

The rearrangement uses TRBV20-1 and TRBJ2-5; D perhaps matches TRBD2 (6 bases). The CDR3 spans 11 residues. The germline gives CDR1 DFQATT, CDR2 SNEGSKA (reference sequence). Deletions cut 4 bases from V and 5 bases from J, with 8 bases between. This CDR3 is CSAKEGETQYF. CDR3 DNA sequence: TGCAGTGCTAAGGAGGGTGAGACCCAGTACTTC.

The chain combines TRBV2 with TRBJ2-2; possible D gene TRBD1, 6 bases. V shed 6 bases and J shed 5 bases, with 16 bases lying between them. The CDR3 spans 15 residues. Germline V gene sequence: CDR1 SNHLY, CDR2 FYNNEI. The CDR3 DNA sequence: TGTGCCAGCAGCTCGCTGGGACAAGTAACCGGGGAGCTGTTTTTT. It encodes CASSSLGQVTGELFF.

Notes on this clonotype: A single base separates this from a much larger clone, so it may be a read error. The chain's CDR3 is CASTSGLCREGQETQYF. DNA for the CDR3: TGTGCCAGCACCTCAGGTCTCTGCCGGGAGGGCCAAGAGACCCAGTACTTC. The chain employs TRBV28 and TRBJ2-5; 8 bases are shared with TRBD2. Unmatched junction bases numbered 14, after V lost 7 bases and J lost 1 base. Germline V gene sequence: CDR1 MDHEN, CDR2 SYDVKM. The CDR3 covers 17 residues.

This clonotype was detected ten times or more. The chain joins TRBV27 to TRBJ2-7; 10 positions agree with TRBD1. Germline V gives CDR1 MNHEY, CDR2 SMNVEV (reference sequence). The CDR3 is 14 amino acids. Trimming cost V 7 bases and J 2 bases; bases outside gene matches: 5. CDR3 in amino acids: CASKQDRGTYEQYF. The CDR3 DNA is TGTGCCAGCAAACAGGACAGGGGGACCTACGAGCAGTACTTC.

This clonotype occurred a few times. This chain joins TRBV6-1 and TRBJ1-5; TRBD1 might be the D (6 bases). Germline CDR1 MNHNS, CDR2 SASEGT. Trimming pared 2 bases from V and 7 bases from J, leaving 9 bases between. This CDR3 is built from 13 residues. The CDR3 bases are TGTGCCAGCAGTGAAATGGGGGCACAGCCCCAGCATTTT. Its translation: CASSEMGAQPQHF.

This chain uses TRBV10-3 with TRBJ2-7; 7 nucleotides align to TRBD1. Germline values: CDR1 ENHRY, CDR2 SYGVKD. CDR3 length: 13 amino acids. V lost 9 bases and J lost 2; bases outside the gene matches: 7. CDR3 DNA: TGTGCCATTGAGGACAGGAGGACCTACGAGCAGTACTTC. Its translation: CAIEDRRTYEQYF.

This clonotype was seen many times. The chain uses TRBV27 and TRBJ2-5, with TRBD1 matching 8 bases. The CDR3 runs 17 residues. Germline V gene sequence: CDR1 MNHEY, CDR2 SMNVEV (reference sequence). V dropped 5 bases and J dropped 1; count of bases not matched to a gene: 12. CDR3 in DNA: TGTGCCAGCAGTCCTTCCGGGACAGGCATCTTCCAAGAGACCCAGTACTTC. Protein product: CASSPSGTGIFQETQYF.

Regarding this clonotype: It may be a read error: a sequence one base away is much more abundant. This chain connects TRBV28 to TRBJ2-5; unclear D gene. CDR1 is MDHEN, CDR2 SYDVKM, per germline. CDR3 size: 14 residues. The CDR3: CASSFHRGGEAQYF. For the CDR3, the DNA is TGTGCCAGCAGTTTCCATAGAGGTGGAGAGGCCCAGTACTTC.

This sequence joins TRBV6-6 and TRBJ2-2; D not certain. This CDR3 has 15 residues. Per the germline V gene, CDR1 is MNHNY and CDR2 is SVGAGI (reference sequence). V was shortened by 0 bases and J by 0 bases, with 5 bases between the two germline ends. The CDR3 protein is CASSYSSPNTGELFF. CDR3 DNA sequence: TGTGCCAGCAGTTACTCGAGCCCGAACACCGGGGAGCTGTTTTTT.

In its sample, this clonotype was seen many times. This chain joins TRBV7-3 and TRBJ2-3; 8 nucleotides agree with TRBD2. The junction had 10 bases not matched to a gene; V was cut back by 2 bases and J by 6 bases. CDR1 is SGHTA, CDR2 FQGTGA, per germline. This CDR3 is built from 16 residues. CDR3 in DNA: TGTGCCAGCAGCTTATTTTCGGCGGGGGGCTTGGATACGCAGTATTTT. Protein sequence: CASSLFSAGGLDTQYF.

Comment on this clonotype: With a much larger clone just one base away, this may be a read error. The J gene is TRBJ2-1, the V gene TRBV5-1; TRBD1 might be the D (6 bases). The CDR3 runs to 13 residues. The germline gives CDR1 SGHRS, CDR2 YFSETQ. This CDR3 reads CARSSRGFDEQFF. The CDR3 bases are TGCGCCCGCAGCTCCAGGGGTTTCGATGAGCAGTTCTTC.

This clonotype was found a few times. The chain carries TRBV24-1 and TRBJ2-1; perhaps D is TRBD1 or TRBD2 (5 bases each). The germline V gene has CDR1 KGHDR and CDR2 SFDVKD. This CDR3 spans 16 amino acids. V lost 5 bases and J 0 bases, leaving 13 bases between the germline ends. Written as DNA, the CDR3 is TGTGCCACCAGTGCGAGGGGTACTAGCTCCTACAATGAGCAGTTCTTC. As protein: CATSARGTSSYNEQFF.

The rearrangement joins TRBV5-4 to TRBJ2-1; 8 nucleotides match TRBD1. Germline V CDR1 and CDR2: SGHNT, YYREEE (reference sequence). The CDR3 extends over 14 amino acids. J gave up 6 bases and V 4 bases, and 6 bases lay outside the gene matches. The CDR3 DNA follows: TGTGCCAGCAGCCTTCAGGGGGCGGGCAATGAGCAGTTCTTC. It encodes CASSLQGAGNEQFF.

This clonotype was observed at least ten times. CDR3 loop: CASRVGTGDRNEQYF. The CDR3 DNA reads TGTGCCAGCAGGGTAGGGACAGGGGATAGGAACGAGCAGTACTTC. This rearrangement joins TRBV6-1 to TRBJ2-7; 10 bases match TRBD1. Germline CDR1 and CDR2: MNHNS and SASEGT. The CDR3 has 15 residues. The trim removed 6 bases at V and 5 bases at J, leaving 10 bases unmatched.

This clonotype was recorded at least ten times. CDR3 in amino acids: CASSIQVTYEQYF. CDR3 bases: TGTGCCAGTAGTATTCAGGTAACCTACGAGCAGTACTTC. The V and J genes are TRBV19 and TRBJ2-7; D is ambiguous. This CDR3 comprises 13 residues. V lost 3 bases and J 2 bases, leaving 8 bases between the germline ends. Germline V gives CDR1 LNHDA, CDR2 SQIVND (reference sequence).

This clonotype was detected ten times or more. The chain carries TRBV6-1 and TRBJ1-1; no reliable D call. The CDR3 is made up of 14 amino acids. Trimming left V 3 bases short and J 4 bases short, with 12 bases between. In germline, CDR1 is MNHNS, CDR2 SASEGT. CDR3 DNA: TGTGCCAGCAGTGACCGGGGTTGGGGCACTGAAGCTTTCTTT. This sequence encodes CASSDRGWGTEAFF.